A single T cell receptor beta chain is shown here with its context. The CDR3 end lies 3 residues beyond the end of the read and is filled in from the germline J gene. HPV was found by MY09/MY11 PCR and dot-blot genotyping. This entry comes from a study of T cells in women clearing cervical HPV infection. On the study more broadly: For cases, blood was sampled a median around 140 days after lesion detection, interquartile range roughly 85 to 220 days. Only a few women had HLA typing results available.

V lost 3 bases, J lost 7 bases, and 14 bases lay in between. CDR1 and CDR2 from the germline V gene are SGHAT and FQDESV (reference sequence). The CDR3 spans 14 residues. Sequencing used immunoSEQ multiplex PCR; TCRdb keeps in-frame clones, though not all of them. The table for this sample gives about 46,000 clones. Sequenced input: blood buffy coat. This TCR came from a woman between 18 and 70 years old with a cervical HPV16 infection that either progressed to CIN3+ or cleared (not recorded which). V gene TRBV11-1 combines with J gene TRBJ2-3; D might be TRBD1 (6 bases). CDR3 bases read: TGTGCCAGCAGCTTGGGACAAACGGGAAATACG. Protein sequence: CASSLGQTGNT. The complete CDR3 protein is CASSLGQTGNTQYF.